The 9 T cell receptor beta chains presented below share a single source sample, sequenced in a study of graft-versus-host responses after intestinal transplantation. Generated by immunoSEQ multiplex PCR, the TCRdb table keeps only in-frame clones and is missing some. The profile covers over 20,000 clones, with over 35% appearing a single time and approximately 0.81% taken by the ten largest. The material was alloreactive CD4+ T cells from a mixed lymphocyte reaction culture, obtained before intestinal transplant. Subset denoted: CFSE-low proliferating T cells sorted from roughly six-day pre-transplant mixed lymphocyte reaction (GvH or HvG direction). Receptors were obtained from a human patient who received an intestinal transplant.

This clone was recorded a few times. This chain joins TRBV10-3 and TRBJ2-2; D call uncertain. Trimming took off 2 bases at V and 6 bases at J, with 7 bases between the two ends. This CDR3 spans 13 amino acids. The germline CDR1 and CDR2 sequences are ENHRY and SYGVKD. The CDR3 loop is CAISENGPGELFF. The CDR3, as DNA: TGTGCCATCAGTGAGAACGGTCCCGGGGAGCTGTTTTTT.

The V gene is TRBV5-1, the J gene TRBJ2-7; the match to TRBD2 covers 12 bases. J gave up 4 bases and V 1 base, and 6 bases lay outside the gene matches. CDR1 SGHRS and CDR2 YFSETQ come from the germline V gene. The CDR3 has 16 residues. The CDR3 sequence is CASSLSLAGGPYEQYF. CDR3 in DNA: TGCGCCAGCAGCTTGTCCCTAGCGGGGGGGCCTTACGAGCAGTACTTC.

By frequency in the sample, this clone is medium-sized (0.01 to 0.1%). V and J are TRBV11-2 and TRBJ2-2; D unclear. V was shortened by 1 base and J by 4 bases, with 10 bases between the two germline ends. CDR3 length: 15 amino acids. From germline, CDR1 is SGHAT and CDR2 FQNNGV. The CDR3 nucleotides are TGTGCCAGCAGCTTAGCTTGGCTTCCCACCGGGGAGCTGTTTTTT. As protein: CASSLAWLPTGELFF.

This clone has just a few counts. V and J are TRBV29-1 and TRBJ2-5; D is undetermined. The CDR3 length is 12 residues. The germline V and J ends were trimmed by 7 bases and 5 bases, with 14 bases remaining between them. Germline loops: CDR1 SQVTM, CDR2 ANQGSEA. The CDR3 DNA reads TGCAGCGCACAGACGTACAAGGAGACCCAGTACTTC. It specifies CSAQTYKETQYF.

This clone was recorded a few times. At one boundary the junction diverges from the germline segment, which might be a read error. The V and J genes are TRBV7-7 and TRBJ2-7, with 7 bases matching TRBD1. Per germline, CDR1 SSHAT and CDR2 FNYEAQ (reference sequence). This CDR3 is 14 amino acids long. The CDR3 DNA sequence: TGTGCTAGCAGCTTGGGACAGCCTCCCTACGAGCAGTACTTC. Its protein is CASSLGQPPYEQYF.

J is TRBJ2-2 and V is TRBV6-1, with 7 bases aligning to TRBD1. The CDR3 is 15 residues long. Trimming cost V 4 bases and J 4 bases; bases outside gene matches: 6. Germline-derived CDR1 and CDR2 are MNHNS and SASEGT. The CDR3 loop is CASSAMGQLTGELFF. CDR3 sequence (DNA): TGTGCCAGCAGTGCCATGGGACAGCTCACCGGGGAGCTGTTTTTT.

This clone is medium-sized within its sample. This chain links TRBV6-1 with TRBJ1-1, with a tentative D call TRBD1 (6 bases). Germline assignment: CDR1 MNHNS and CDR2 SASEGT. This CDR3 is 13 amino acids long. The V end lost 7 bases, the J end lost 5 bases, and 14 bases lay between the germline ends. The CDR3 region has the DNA TGTGCCAGCACGCAACAGGGAACAACTGAAGCTTTCTTT. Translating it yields CASTQQGTTEAFF.

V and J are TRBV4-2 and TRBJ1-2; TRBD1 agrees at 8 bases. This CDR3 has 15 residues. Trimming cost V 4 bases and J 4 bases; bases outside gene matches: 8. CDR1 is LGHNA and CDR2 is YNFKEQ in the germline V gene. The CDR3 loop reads CASSRLAGGIYGYTF. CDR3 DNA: TGTGCCAGCAGCCGTCTGGCAGGGGGCATCTATGGCTACACCTTC.

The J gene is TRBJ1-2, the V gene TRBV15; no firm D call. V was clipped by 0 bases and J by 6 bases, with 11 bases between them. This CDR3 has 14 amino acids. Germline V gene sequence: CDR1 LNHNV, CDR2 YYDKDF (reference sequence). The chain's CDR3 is CATSRDLGGDGYTF. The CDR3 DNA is TGTGCCACCAGCAGAGATCTGGGCGGGGATGGCTACACCTTC.